The sequence of this T cell receptor beta chain was determined in a study of cytomegalovirus exposure and HLA in healthy donors. Background on the study: A preliminary data release comprised tens of millions of unique TCRs obtained from HLA-typed donors.

In the case of this clone: As yet, its antigen is unknown.

The V gene's germline CDR1 is SQVTM and CDR2 ANQGSEA. CDR3 length equals 13 residues. The V end was cut by 7 bases, the J end by 0 bases, with 12 bases between. The study ran its PCR with 60 Vbeta and 13 Jbeta primers. TCRdb's copy holds only in-frame clones and misses some; the assay was immunoSEQ multiplex PCR. The table includes 85,000 to 100,000 clones, around nine tenths detected once. Study observations and caveats: High sensitivity and specificity were reportedly achieved when the classifier diagnosed cytomegalovirus status. Highly shared variants forming one cluster were likely a sequencing artifact.

The rearrangement uses TRBV29-1 and TRBJ2-5, with D possibly TRBD1 on 5 matching bases. This clonotype was sampled from a man aged 30 to 39 in good health and CMV-seropositive. The sequenced material came from PBMCs. CDR3 region: CSASRQYQETQYF. The CDR3 DNA is TGCAGCGCATCGAGACAGTACCAAGAGACCCAGTACTTC.